The present T cell receptor (beta chain) was sequenced within a study of T cells after yellow fever vaccination. TCRdb reprocessed the 5' RACE reads via MiXCR and lists one record per CDR3 protein. Here the sample spans around 530,000 distinct CDR3 sequences, around a sixth being singletons. CDR1 is SNHLY and CDR2 is FYNNEI in the germline V gene. The length of the CDR3 is 14 residues. V was trimmed by 3 bases and J by 0 bases, leaving 7 bases between them. This receptor was identified in a man younger than 35 who received the YFV17D yellow fever vaccine. The source material was PBMCs, sampled 4 to 5 days after the first yellow fever vaccination. The chain recombines TRBV2 with TRBJ2-3, with a weak D call TRBD1 (6 bases). The CDR3 DNA follows: TGTGCCAGCAGTGATAGGGGGAGCACAGATACGCAGTATTTT. Its translation is CASSDRGSTDTQYF.